The sequence of this T cell receptor beta chain was determined in a study of blood T cell repertoires in COVID-19. Original processing methods: For nucleated cells, counts were estimated from reference gene primer amplification. Some clones are missing from TCRdb's copy, which holds only in-frame ones; the method was immunoSEQ multiplex PCR. V and J calls and clone size are given by that table; D and trimming were obtained from the DNA. The table has 350,000 or so clones, around 85% seen once; the top ten hold around 4.5%. Self-reported history from a screening survey and questionnaire set each donor's cohort. Germline V gene data show CDR1 as KGHDR and CDR2 as SFDVKD. The J segment lost 3 bases and the V segment lost 4 bases, leaving 7 bases of the junction unmatched. The CDR3 is made up of 15 amino acids.

Sequencing used PBMCs or T cells enriched from blood (not recorded which). The chain employs TRBV24-1 and TRBJ1-2, with 7 bases that match TRBD1. This TCR was sampled from a woman between 40 and 55 years old with acute COVID-19. The CDR3 nucleotides are TGTGCCACCAGTGACCCAAGGACAGGCTACTATGGCTACACCTTC. Protein product: CATSDPRTGYYGYTF.